These 23 T cell receptor beta chains came from one sample sequenced in a study of CD8 T cells in Susac syndrome. Random hexamers were used to reverse transcribe the RNA input (about 0.5 to 1 ug). TCRdb reprocessed the immunoSEQ multiplex PCR reads via MiXCR and lists one record per CDR3 protein. This repertoire shows roughly 60,000 distinct CDR3 sequences, over 85% found once; its top ten account for roughly 0.2%. The sequenced sample consisted of CD8+ T cells from PBMCs. The receptors shown here come from a human donor in good health.

The genes are TRBV10-3 and TRBJ2-3; tentative D call: TRBD2 (6 bases). V was pared by 10 bases and J by 0 bases, with 17 bases between. There are 15 residues in the CDR3. CDR1 is ENHRY, CDR2 SYGVKD, per germline. The DNA for the CDR3 is TGTGCCACCGAAGCGACTAGTTCGAGCACAGATACGCAGTATTTT. This gives the protein CATEATSSSTDTQYF.

The rearrangement joins TRBV4-1 to TRBJ1-1, with D hard to call. Germline CDR1 MGHRA, CDR2 YSYEKL. The germline V and J ends were trimmed by 4 bases and 3 bases, with 12 bases remaining between them. The CDR3 contains 14 residues. In DNA form, the CDR3 reads TGCGCCAGCAGCCCCCGGCAAAGCCACACTGAAGCTTTCTTT. Its translation is CASSPRQSHTEAFF.

The rearrangement uses TRBV5-1 and TRBJ1-6, with 8 nucleotides matching TRBD1. The CDR3 runs to 17 residues. Germline CDR1 and CDR2: SGHRS and YFSETQ. The trim removed 4 bases at V and 6 bases at J, leaving 12 bases unmatched. The CDR3 DNA reads TGCGCCAGCAGCCCTTCCCTAACGGGACAGGTTAATTCACCCCTCCACTTT. This translates into CASSPSLTGQVNSPLHF. The full variable domain, rest sourced from reference TRBV5-1 and TRBJ1-6, is KAGVTQTPRYLIKTRGQQVTLSCSPISGHRSVSWYQQTPGQGLQFLFEYFSETQRNKGNFPGRFSGRQFSNSRSEMNVSTLELGDSALYLCASSPSLTGQVNSPLHFGNGTRLTVT.

This clonotype was seen just once. The rearrangement uses TRBV6-2 or TRBV6-3 and TRBJ2-3; TRBD1 agrees at 9 bases. Unmatched junction bases numbered 3, after V lost 4 bases and J lost 1 base. Per germline, CDR1 MNHEY and CDR2 SVGEGT. CDR3 length: 15 amino acids. CDR3 loop: CASSSTGGRTDTQYF. CDR3 DNA sequence: TGTGCCAGCAGTTCTACAGGGGGCCGCACAGATACGCAGTATTTT.

This clonotype was detected a few times. The V call is TRBV6-2 or TRBV6-3, the J call TRBJ2-7; the D is unclear. Trimming shortened V by 6 bases and J by 4 bases, and 19 bases separated the two germline ends. The CDR3 is made up of 15 amino acids. Germline V gives CDR1 MNHEY, CDR2 SVGEGT. CDR3 nucleotides: TGTGCCAGCAGCTCATGGAGTCCCAGCCCTTACGAGCAGTACTTC. This gives the protein CASSSWSPSPYEQYF.

CDR3 DNA sequence: TGCGCCAGCAGCCCCTCTTTGGACTATGGCTACACCTTC. Residues: CASSPSLDYGYTF. The chain combines TRBV4-3 with TRBJ1-2; D uncertain. Deletions cut 4 bases from V and 3 bases from J, with 9 bases between. The length of the CDR3 is 13 residues. Germline loops: CDR1 LGHNA, CDR2 YSLEER.

The chain links TRBV5-4 to TRBJ2-5, with D possibly TRBD1 on 5 matching bases. The CDR3 totals 13 residues. Germline CDR1 and CDR2: SGHNT and YYREEE (reference sequence). The germline V and J ends were trimmed by 2 bases and 0 bases, with 5 bases remaining between them. CDR3 in DNA: TGTGCCAGCAGCTTCAGGGACCAAGAGACCCAGTACTTC. Translated: CASSFRDQETQYF.

The CDR3 coding sequence is TGTGCCAGCAAGTCGTCAGGGGTTGCTGATACGCAGTATTTT. It yields the protein CASKSSGVADTQYF. The rearrangement joins TRBV6-2 or TRBV6-3 to TRBJ2-3; D possibly corresponds to TRBD1 (6 bases). Trimming shortened V by 7 bases and J by 6 bases, and 17 bases separated the two germline ends. The germline CDR1 and CDR2 sequences are MNHEY and SVGEGT. The CDR3 extends over 14 amino acids.

The CDR3 sequence: CASSYSPVFYGYTF. The CDR3 DNA reads as TGTGCCAGCAGTTACTCGCCAGTTTTCTACGGCTACACCTTC. V usage is TRBV6-6 and J usage is TRBJ1-2; no definite D call. V was pared by 0 bases and J by 8 bases, with 13 bases between. This CDR3 has 14 amino acids. Germline-derived CDR1 and CDR2 are MNHNY and SVGAGI (reference sequence).

V usage is TRBV12-3 or TRBV12-4 and J usage is TRBJ2-7, with D tentatively TRBD1 (6 bases). V was clipped by 8 bases and J by 3 bases, with 20 bases between them. This CDR3 has 15 residues. The CDR3 sequence is CASATVRDKVYEQYF. In DNA form, the CDR3 reads TGTGCCAGCGCCACCGTCCGGGACAAGGTCTACGAGCAGTACTTC.

The CDR3 here is CASSQTSGRVYNEQFF. DNA of the CDR3: TGTGCCAGCAGCCAGACTAGCGGGAGAGTCTACAATGAGCAGTTCTTC. The rearrangement joins TRBV3-1 to TRBJ2-1; 12 nucleotides align to TRBD2. This CDR3 is built from 16 residues. V dropped 3 bases and J dropped 3; count of bases not matched to a gene: 3. Germline CDR1 is LGHDT and CDR2 is YNNKEL (reference sequence).

The rearrangement links TRBV7-9 to TRBJ2-5; 9 bases are shared with TRBD2. The CDR3 is 14 amino acids. V trimming: 1 base; J trimming: 5 bases; junction bases outside the gene matches: 2. Germline V gene data show CDR1 as SEHNR and CDR2 as FQNEAQ (reference sequence). Here the CDR3 reads CASSLGLAEETQYF. CDR3 bases: TGTGCCAGCAGCTTAGGACTAGCGGAGGAGACCCAGTACTTC.

The genes are TRBV20-1 and TRBJ1-1; D is unresolved. CDR3 length: 15 amino acids. Germline CDR1 and CDR2: DFQATT and SNEGSKA (reference sequence). The germline V and J ends were trimmed by 2 bases and 2 bases, with 15 bases remaining between them. CDR3 coding DNA: TGCAGTGCTAGATTTGTCCAGGCGCATAACACTGAAGCTTTCTTT. It specifies CSARFVQAHNTEAFF.

The chain employs TRBV24-1 and TRBJ2-1; 10 bases are shared with TRBD2. The CDR3 has 19 amino acids. The J segment lost 0 bases and the V segment lost 3 bases, leaving 10 bases of the junction unmatched. Germline values: CDR1 KGHDR, CDR2 SFDVKD. The CDR3 region is CATSDPGLASGGSYNEQFF. The CDR3 nucleotides read TGTGCCACCAGTGATCCTGGCCTGGCTAGCGGGGGCTCCTACAATGAGCAGTTCTTC.

Comments on this clonotype: The junction departs from the called germline gene at one end, perhaps through a read error. The rearrangement uses TRBV10-3 and TRBJ2-2; 11 bases agree with TRBD1. CDR1 ENHRY and CDR2 SYGVKD come from the germline V gene. The CDR3 runs 15 residues. The CDR3 reads CATSLGQGASGEPFF. The CDR3 region has the DNA TGTGCCACCAGCCTCGGACAGGGGGCTTCCGGGGAGCCGTTTTTT.

The chain links TRBV6-2 or TRBV6-3 to TRBJ1-5; no firm D call. CDR1 and CDR2 from the germline V gene are MNHEY and SVGEGT. Trimming stripped 2 bases from V and 0 bases from J, with 5 bases between. The CDR3 has 14 residues. CDR3 in DNA: TGTGCCAGCAGTTACGTGGATAGCAATCAGCCCCAGCATTTT. It translates to CASSYVDSNQPQHF.

The V and J genes are TRBV14 and TRBJ2-4; D may be TRBD1 or TRBD2 (6 bases each). Trimming left V 5 bases short and J 5 bases short, with 25 bases between. Germline values: CDR1 SGHDN, CDR2 FVKESK. The CDR3 is made up of 18 amino acids. This CDR3 is CASSSWLAGQPGENIQYF. CDR3 in DNA: TGTGCCAGCAGCTCTTGGCTAGCCGGACAGCCGGGGGAAAACATTCAGTACTTC.

The chain recombines TRBV15 with TRBJ1-4; D not certain. The CDR3 covers 12 residues. Germline loops: CDR1 LNHNV, CDR2 YYDKDF (reference sequence). V was trimmed by 1 base and J by 7 bases, leaving 4 bases between them. CDR3 sequence reads: CATSRGGEKLFF. The CDR3 DNA is TGTGCCACCAGCAGAGGCGGTGAAAAACTGTTTTTT.

The V call is TRBV27, the J call TRBJ2-2; 8 bases are a match to TRBD1. After removal of 6 bases from V and 5 bases from J, the junction contained 11 bases not matched to a gene. The CDR3 is 16 residues long. Germline V lookup: CDR1 MNHEY, CDR2 SMNVEV (reference sequence). CDR3 amino acids: CASSATGQGGTGELFF. The CDR3 DNA reads TGTGCCAGCAGCGCAACTGGACAGGGCGGAACCGGGGAGCTGTTTTTT.

The J gene is TRBJ1-2, the V gene TRBV6-5; D remains unclear. From germline, CDR1 is MNHEY and CDR2 SVGAGI. This CDR3 has 13 residues. V lost 5 bases, J lost 8 bases, and 15 bases lay in between. CDR3 loop: CASSLSTVVGYTF. The CDR3 DNA is TGTGCCAGCAGTCTTTCGACCGTCGTGGGCTACACCTTC.

V and J are TRBV29-1 and TRBJ2-7; D perhaps matches TRBD1 (5 bases). Germline CDR1 and CDR2: SQVTM and ANQGSEA. The CDR3 is 12 residues long. The CDR3 loop reads CSFSGITYEQYF. The CDR3 DNA reads TGCAGTTTTTCAGGGATCACCTACGAGCAGTACTTC.

The chain is built from TRBV28 and TRBJ2-4, with D hard to call. V was trimmed by 3 bases and J by 6 bases, leaving 3 bases between them. Germline-derived CDR1 and CDR2 are MDHEN and SYDVKM. This CDR3 has 11 amino acids. This CDR3 reads CASSFGNIQYF. The CDR3 region has the DNA TGTGCCAGCAGTTTTGGAAACATTCAGTACTTC.

The CDR3 loop is CAWSVKPNLYTGELFF. The CDR3, as DNA: TGTGCCTGGAGTGTAAAACCCAATCTCTACACCGGGGAGCTGTTTTTT. The chain links TRBV30 to TRBJ2-2, with no clear D. The CDR3 loop spans 16 amino acids. Trimming left V 0 bases short and J 3 bases short, with 14 bases between. Germline lookup yields CDR1 GTSNPN and CDR2 SVGIG (reference sequence).